Below, 27 T cell receptor beta chains from the same sample are listed, as sequenced in a study of PD-1 blockade in classical Hodgkin lymphoma (dated by TCRdb to 2018 to 2021). Read against the paper, the sample's time point label means: cycle 4 day 1 (C4D1), after 5 to 7 weeks of nivolumab. Every trial patient had relapsed following autologous stem cell transplantation, and prior brentuximab vedotin exposure was what differed among cohorts A, B and C. The method behind the library was the immunoSEQ multiplex PCR assay. TCRdb provides this immuneACCESS table in a form limited to in-frame rearrangements. Some clones are lacking; in checked studies, under half of them reflect an unresolved V gene, and why the rest are absent is not known. The sample table contains roughly 100,000 clones; only one count was recorded for more than 70% of them. The ten largest clones add up to 15% to 20% of the sample.

Sequencing was performed on peripheral blood mononuclear cells (PBMCs), taken before the fourth cycle of nivolumab. These receptors were taken from a human donor with classical Hodgkin lymphoma.

The J gene is TRBJ2-7, the V gene TRBV5-5, with D possibly TRBD1 on 5 matching bases. Germline V gene sequence: CDR1 SGHKS, CDR2 YYEKEE (reference sequence). This CDR3 has 13 amino acids. V was shortened by 4 bases and J by 3 bases, with 11 bases between the two germline ends. The CDR3 nucleotides read TGTGCCAGCAGCCCACGGACACACTACGAGCAGTACTTC. This codes for CASSPRTHYEQYF. Filled out from reference TRBV5-5 and TRBJ2-7, the complete variable domain reads DAGVTQSPTHLIKTRGQQVTLRCSPISGHKSVSWYQQVLGQGPQFIFQYYEKEERGRGNFPDRFSARQFPNYSSELNVNALLLGDSALYLCASSPRTHYEQYFGPGTRLTVT.

CDR3 sequence (DNA): TGTGCCAGCAGTGAATGGGGGCGGGAGGTCCCCTTCTTC. This gives the protein CASSEWGREVPFF. V gene TRBV25-1 combines with J gene TRBJ2-1, with TRBD2 matching over 8 bases. This CDR3 comprises 13 residues. Trimming removed 1 base from V and 16 bases from J; junction bases left unmatched: 9. Germline V gene sequence: CDR1 MGHDK, CDR2 SYGVNS.

J is TRBJ2-1 and V is TRBV11-2; 7 positions agree with TRBD1. The CDR3 contains 15 residues. Germline CDR1 and CDR2: SGHAT and FQNNGV. V was pared by 5 bases and J by 4 bases, with 8 bases of the junction left unmatched. The DNA of the CDR3 is TGTGCCAGCAGCCTCCGGGACAGCAAATACAATGAGCAGTTCTTC. Translation: CASSLRDSKYNEQFF.

This rearrangement joins TRBV7-2 to TRBJ2-7, with 7 bases aligning to TRBD2. V trimming: 1 base; J trimming: 0 bases; junction bases outside the gene matches: 3. CDR3 length: 15 amino acids. Germline V lookup: CDR1 SGHTA, CDR2 FQGNSA. Written as DNA, the CDR3 is TGTGCCAGCAGCTTAGTCGGCGGGGGCTCCTACGAGCAGTACTTC. Encoded protein: CASSLVGGGSYEQYF.

This clone was recorded only once. The V call is TRBV11-2, the J call TRBJ2-2; 7 bases are a match to TRBD2. There are 15 residues in the CDR3. J was trimmed by 5 bases and V by 5 bases; bases with no gene match: 8. Germline CDR1 SGHAT, CDR2 FQNNGV. The CDR3 sequence is CASSPVGTKTGELFF. In nucleotides, the CDR3 is TGTGCCAGCAGCCCCGTAGGGACTAAAACCGGGGAGCTGTTTTTT.

This chain joins TRBV25-1 and TRBJ2-5; 10 bases map to TRBD2. The V gene's germline CDR1 is MGHDK and CDR2 SYGVNS. Trimming took 5 bases from V and 5 from J; bases not matched to a gene: 8. CDR3 length: 15 residues. DNA for the CDR3: TGTGCCAGCAGTCTACCTAGCGGGAGTTCGGAGACCCAGTACTTC. As protein: CASSLPSGSSETQYF.

J is TRBJ2-7 and V is TRBV29-1; the D call may be TRBD1 or TRBD2 (5 bases each). The germline V and J ends were trimmed by 2 bases and 3 bases, with 8 bases remaining between them. CDR1 and CDR2 (germline): SQVTM, ANQGSEA. CDR3 length equals 12 residues. In DNA, the CDR3 is TGCAGCGTTGAATCTGGGGGCTACGAGCAGTACTTC. Its translation: CSVESGGYEQYF.

This rearrangement joins TRBV5-1 to TRBJ2-5, with 8 bases matching TRBD1. Germline V gene sequence: CDR1 SGHRS, CDR2 YFSETQ. Trimming removed 3 bases from V and 5 bases from J; junction bases left unmatched: 6. The CDR3 has 14 amino acids. The CDR3 nucleotides read TGCGCCAGCAGCTCGGACAGGGCGGAGGAGACCCAGTACTTC. This translates into CASSSDRAEETQYF.

V is TRBV6-1 and J is TRBJ1-5; 7 bases are shared with TRBD1. CDR3 length: 15 residues. V shed 7 bases, J shed 0 bases, and the junction held 6 bases outside the gene matches. The germline CDR1 and CDR2 sequences are MNHNS and SASEGT. The CDR3 nucleotides are TGTGCCAGCACCCGGGACAGTAATAGCAATCAGCCCCAGCATTTT. It yields the protein CASTRDSNSNQPQHF.

This rearrangement joins TRBV14 to TRBJ2-1, with D perhaps being TRBD1 or TRBD2 (5 bases each). CDR1 and CDR2 from the germline V gene are SGHDN and FVKESK. The CDR3 has 13 residues. Trimming took off 1 base at V and 8 bases at J, with 9 bases between the two ends. The CDR3 is CASSQGQGDEQFF. CDR3 bases: TGTGCCAGCAGCCAAGGCCAGGGAGATGAGCAGTTCTTC.

The CDR3 loop is CAYRPTMNTEAFF. The CDR3 DNA sequence: TGTGCCTACAGGCCGACTATGAACACTGAAGCTTTCTTT. The chain joins TRBV28 to TRBJ1-1, with a weak D call TRBD1 (5 bases). Trimming cost V 11 bases and J 0 bases, with 13 bases left between them. The CDR3 length is 13 residues. The germline V gene has CDR1 MDHEN and CDR2 SYDVKM.

The V call is TRBV5-1, the J call TRBJ2-1, with unresolved D. The germline V and J ends were trimmed by 1 base and 1 base, with 9 bases remaining between them. This CDR3 is 15 amino acids long. Per germline, CDR1 SGHRS and CDR2 YFSETQ. CDR3 protein: CASSLSLQSYNEQFF. The CDR3 DNA reads as TGCGCCAGCAGCTTGTCTCTCCAATCCTACAATGAGCAGTTCTTC.

V is TRBV6-5 and J is TRBJ2-5; D is unclear. The CDR3 consists of 13 residues. V was trimmed by 0 bases and J by 4 bases, leaving 6 bases between them. The germline V gene encodes CDR1 MNHEY and CDR2 SVGAGI. The CDR3 nucleotides are TGTGCCAGCAGTTACTCGTTCAGAGAGACCCAGTACTTC. Translation: CASSYSFRETQYF.

This clone was seen more than once but under ten times. This rearrangement joins TRBV6-5 to TRBJ1-4; D might be TRBD1 (5 bases). V was trimmed by 0 bases and J by 4 bases, leaving 9 bases between them. The CDR3 loop spans 15 amino acids. Germline V CDR1 and CDR2: MNHEY, SVGAGI. CDR3 coding DNA: TGTGCCAGCAGTTACTCAGGGCAGGGTAATGAAAAACTGTTTTTT. Its translation is CASSYSGQGNEKLFF.

The rearrangement links TRBV5-1 to TRBJ2-1; D is perhaps TRBD2 (6 bases). Per germline, CDR1 SGHRS and CDR2 YFSETQ. This CDR3 is 15 amino acids long. V dropped 6 bases and J dropped 7 bases, with 20 bases sitting between them. The CDR3 DNA reads TGCGCCAGCACCATAGCCTGGGGGGAAAGTAATGAGCAGTTCTTC. The encoded protein is CASTIAWGESNEQFF.

This chain links TRBV2 with TRBJ2-5, with D possibly being TRBD1 or TRBD2 (5 bases each). CDR1 is SNHLY and CDR2 is FYNNEI in the germline V gene. V was shortened by 10 bases and J by 1 base, with 10 bases between the two germline ends. This CDR3 is built from 12 residues. DNA for the CDR3: TGTGCCATGGGACCTGGCCAAGAGACCCAGTACTTC. Its protein product is CAMGPGQETQYF.

This clone is a singleton in its sample. A read error may produce the germline difference seen at one junction end. This chain uses TRBV7-2 with TRBJ2-3, with TRBD2 matching 11 bases. The CDR3 sequence is 15 residues long. Per germline, CDR1 SGHTA and CDR2 FQGNSA. The chain's CDR3 is CASSIAGGGTDTQYF. The CDR3 bases are TGTGCCAGCAGCATAGCGGGAGGGGGCACAGATACGCAGTATTTT.

This clone has a single count. This chain uses TRBV19 with TRBJ2-7; D might be TRBD1 or TRBD2, each matching 6 bases. Trimming removed 2 bases at V and 2 bases at J, with 19 bases between. This CDR3 is 17 amino acids long. Germline values: CDR1 LNHDA, CDR2 SQIVND (reference sequence). DNA for the CDR3: TGTGCCAGTAGTATATTATCCGGGGGCAGGGGAGCCTACGAGCAGTACTTC. Protein: CASSILSGGRGAYEQYF. Full variable domain (remainder filled in from reference TRBV19 and TRBJ2-7): DGGITQSPKYLFRKEGQNVTLSCEQNLNHDAMYWYRQDPGQGLRLIYYSQIVNDFQKGDIAEGYSVSREKKESFPLTVTSAQKNPTAFYLCASSILSGGRGAYEQYFGPGTRLTVT.

The V and J genes are TRBV6-1 and TRBJ2-3; TRBD2 aligns across 13 bases. Germline V gives CDR1 MNHNS, CDR2 SASEGT. This CDR3 has 16 amino acids. V lost 2 bases to trimming and J lost 4 bases; unmatched junction nucleotides: 3. The CDR3 reads CASSEYGLAGADTQYF. The CDR3 coding sequence is TGTGCCAGCAGTGAATACGGACTAGCGGGAGCAGATACGCAGTATTTT.

The chain has TRBV12-5 and TRBJ1-5, with a weak D call TRBD1 (6 bases). V was cut by 6 bases and J by 2 bases, with 20 bases left in between. Germline CDR1 LGHNT, CDR2 FRNRAP. This CDR3 comprises 17 residues. The CDR3 sequence: CASGGGHGSMGNQPQHF. The CDR3 region has the DNA TGTGCTAGTGGCGGGGGACACGGCAGCATGGGCAATCAGCCCCAGCATTTT.

The rearrangement links TRBV19 to TRBJ2-3; D is unresolved. With 5 bases removed from V and 0 bases from J, the gap between germline ends came to 12 bases. CDR1 and CDR2 from the germline V gene are LNHDA and SQIVND (reference sequence). The CDR3 runs to 15 residues. CDR3 bases: TGTGCCAGTAGTCTTAGCCCTCTCAGCACAGATACGCAGTATTTT. Translated, it gives CASSLSPLSTDTQYF.

The rearrangement joins TRBV18 to TRBJ1-5; D uncertain. This CDR3 contains 14 residues. The V end was cut by 3 bases, the J end by 4 bases, with 10 bases between. Germline V lookup: CDR1 KGHSH, CDR2 LQKENI. The CDR3 reads CASSPGRENQPQHF. In DNA, the CDR3 is TGTGCCAGCTCACCGGGTAGGGAAAATCAGCCCCAGCATTTT.

The CDR3 DNA reads TGCAGCGTTGGGAACGGGGGGAGTAATGAAAAACTGTTTTTT. Its translation: CSVGNGGSNEKLFF. The V and J genes are TRBV29-1 and TRBJ1-4, with TRBD1 as a possible D gene (5 bases). Trimming took 4 bases from V and 4 from J, leaving 13 bases between them. Germline V gene lookup returns CDR1 SQVTM and CDR2 ANQGSEA. There are 14 residues in the CDR3.

The V gene is TRBV5-4, the J gene TRBJ2-1; D remains ambiguous. V gave up 2 bases and J gave up 7 bases, with 13 bases separating them. The length of the CDR3 is 14 residues. In germline, CDR1 is SGHNT, CDR2 YYREEE (reference sequence). CDR3 coding DNA: TGTGCCAGCAGCTTTGACTGGGGTACAAATGAGCAGTTCTTC. Its translation: CASSFDWGTNEQFF.

Here the CDR3 reads CATQYSGPSNTEAFF. The CDR3 DNA reads TGTGCCACCCAATACAGCGGGCCATCGAACACTGAAGCTTTCTTT. The chain is built from TRBV15 and TRBJ1-1, with D unresolved. V was pared by 8 bases and J by 1 base, with 17 bases between. The CDR3 is made up of 15 amino acids. Germline CDR1 LNHNV, CDR2 YYDKDF (reference sequence). Based on the CDR3 plus reference TRBV15 and TRBJ1-1, the full variable domain is DAMVIQNPRYQVTQFGKPVTLSCSQTLNHNVMYWYQQKSSQAPKLLFHYYDKDFNNEADTPDNFQSRRPNTSFCFLDIRSPGLGDTAMYLCATQYSGPSNTEAFFGQGTRLTVV.

V gene TRBV6-5 combines with J gene TRBJ2-7; TRBD1 matches 8 bases. V gave up 3 bases and J gave up 7 bases; unmatched junction bases: 14. CDR1 is MNHEY, CDR2 SVGAGI, per germline. The CDR3 length is 16 residues. The CDR3 sequence is CASSYTSGTGRREQYF. In DNA form, the CDR3 reads TGTGCCAGCAGTTATACTTCCGGGACAGGCAGGAGGGAGCAGTACTTC.

The chain is built from TRBV27 and TRBJ1-5; D may be TRBD1 (5 bases). Trimming cost V 2 bases and J 6 bases, with 11 bases left between them. The CDR3 spans 14 residues. CDR1 MNHEY and CDR2 SMNVEV come from the germline V gene (reference sequence). The CDR3 DNA follows: TGTGCCAGCAGTTTAACCAGGGCAAGTCAGCCCCAGCATTTT. Protein sequence: CASSLTRASQPQHF.